The rows below give T cell receptor beta chains drawn from one sample of a study of T cells in Graves' hyperthyroidism and ophthalmopathy. TCRdb reprocessed the multiplex PCR reads with MiXCR, giving one entry per CDR3 protein. The sample lists around 570,000 distinct CDR3 sequences; 20% were seen once. The sample consisted of blood. Source of these receptors: a man in his forties with Graves' ophthalmopathy. Both conserved end residues are part of each CDR3. D genes are given only for firm matches. Rows give clone size only sometimes, using once, few, many, or a class for an expanded clone.

J | V | size | D | CDR3 | DNA
TRBJ1-2 | TRBV30 | many | NA | CAWRPGIYGYTF | TGTGCCTGGAGACCTGGGATCTATGGCTACACCTTC
TRBJ2-7 | TRBV20-1 | few | TRBD2 | CSARRGGWRDDFYEQYF | TGCAGTGCTAGGCGGGGGGGATGGCGGGACGATTTTTACGAGCAGTACTTC
TRBJ2-7 | TRBV20-1 | NA | NA | CSASKGARAYEQYF | TGCAGTGCTTCTAAAGGGGCCCGCGCCTACGAGCAGTACTTC
TRBJ2-4 | TRBV5-8 | few | NA | CASSLVGSWGKNIQYF | TGTGCCAGCAGCTTGGTTGGCTCCTGGGGCAAAAACATTCAGTACTTC
TRBJ1-1 | TRBV7-2 | NA | NA | CASSPGGWRTEAFF | TGTGCCAGCAGCCCCGGGGGGTGGAGGACTGAAGCTTTCTTT
TRBJ2-2 | TRBV20-1 | NA | NA | CSARTPNTGELFF | TGCAGTGCCCGGACACCGAACACCGGGGAGCTGTTTTTT
TRBJ2-7 | TRBV5-1 | NA | NA | CASSLTGKAEYEQYF | TGCGCCAGCAGCTTGACAGGGAAAGCTGAATACGAGCAGTACTTC
TRBJ1-5 | TRBV30 | many | NA | CAWSVQLNNQPQHF | TGTGCCTGGAGTGTACAGCTAAACAATCAGCCCCAGCATTTT
TRBJ2-7 | TRBV27 | few | TRBD2 | CASSLYASGRSDEQYF | TGTGCCAGCAGTTTATATGCTAGCGGGAGGTCGGACGAGCAGTACTTC
TRBJ1-4 | TRBV5-1 | few | TRBD1 | CASSSEGTGPPRVEKLFF | TGCGCCAGCAGCTCCGAAGGGACAGGCCCGCCCCGGGTCGAAAAACTGTTTTTT
TRBJ2-1 | TRBV20-1 | NA | NA | CSASPGESSYNEQFF | TGCAGTGCTAGTCCCGGGGAGAGCTCCTACAATGAGCAGTTCTTC
TRBJ2-2 | TRBV20-1 | many | NA | CSAYVVSGELFF | TGCAGTGCCTATGTGGTGAGCGGGGAGCTGTTTTTT
TRBJ2-7 | TRBV3-2 | NA | NA | CASSQKDRRTEQYF | TGTGCCAGCAGCCAGAAGGATCGAAGGACCGAGCAGTACTTC
TRBJ1-1 | TRBV5-1 | NA | NA | CASSLELGAHTEAFF | TGCGCCAGCAGCTTGGAGCTTGGAGCGCACACTGAAGCTTTCTTT
TRBJ2-1 | TRBV24-1 | few | NA | CATRQSSYNEQFF | TGTGCCACCAGACAGAGCTCCTACAATGAGCAGTTCTTC
TRBJ2-3 | TRBV6-2/TRBV6-3 | NA | NA | CASSYPIITVSAQYF | TGTGCCAGCAGTTACCCAATTATTACAGTTAGCGCGCAGTATTTT
TRBJ2-7 | TRBV18 | few | NA | CASSPLDPPTSYEQYF | TGTGCCAGCTCACCACTAGACCCGCCAACTTCCTACGAGCAGTACTTC
TRBJ2-3 | TRBV18 | NA | NA | CASSPKGAPADTQYF | TGTGCCAGCTCACCCAAAGGGGCACCCGCAGATACGCAGTATTTT
TRBJ2-2 | TRBV7-3 | many | NA | CASSLNPRGDLTGELFF | TGTGCCAGCAGCTTAAATCCCAGGGGGGACCTCACCGGGGAGCTGTTTTTT
TRBJ2-7 | TRBV11-2 | NA | TRBD2 | CASSLVGTSGGGAYEQYF | TGTGCCAGCAGCTTAGTCGGGACTAGCGGTGGGGGGGCCTACGAGCAGTACTTC
TRBJ2-7 | TRBV5-1 | NA | NA | CASSARQASSYEQYF | TGCGCCAGCAGCGCGCGACAGGCGAGCTCCTACGAGCAGTACTTC
TRBJ1-2 | TRBV12-3/TRBV12-4 | many | NA | CASSFGSYGYTF | TGTGCCAGCAGTTTCGGCAGCTATGGCTACACCTTC
TRBJ2-3 | TRBV27 | few | TRBD2 | CASSWTSFVDTQYF | TGTGCCAGCAGCTGGACTAGCTTCGTTGATACGCAGTATTTT
TRBJ2-5 | TRBV6-1 | few | NA | CASSLYLQETQYF | TGTGCCAGCAGTCTCTACCTCCAAGAGACCCAGTACTTC
TRBJ1-4 | TRBV7-8 | NA | TRBD1 | CASSSRDRGQNEKLFF | TGTGCCAGCAGCTCAAGGGACAGGGGGCAAAATGAAAAACTGTTTTTT
TRBJ2-1 | TRBV9 | NA | NA | CASSPHGKGSYNGQFF | TGTGCCAGCAGCCCCCATGGTAAGGGATCCTACAATGGGCAGTTCTTC
TRBJ1-5 | TRBV19 | few | TRBD1 | CASSPPTGGNQPQHF | TGTGCCAGTAGTCCCCCGACAGGGGGCAATCAGCCCCAGCATTTT
TRBJ2-1 | TRBV12-3/TRBV12-4 | NA | TRBD2 | CASSHTGTGGRGHEQFF | TGTGCCAGCAGTCACACCGGGACTGGCGGGAGAGGGCATGAGCAGTTCTTC
TRBJ2-3 | TRBV20-1 | few | NA | CSARDLADTQYF | TGCAGTGCTAGAGATCTAGCGGATACGCAGTATTTT
TRBJ1-2 | TRBV2 | many | TRBD1 | CASRLRQGANGYTF | TGTGCCAGCAGACTACGACAGGGGGCGAATGGCTACACCTTC
TRBJ2-1 | TRBV11-2 | NA | NA | CASSLVSTVSYNEQFF | TGTGCCAGCAGCTTAGTTAGTACAGTCTCCTACAATGAGCAGTTCTTC
TRBJ2-7 | TRBV7-2 | NA | TRBD1 | CASSSGQALSYEQYF | TGTGCCAGCAGCTCGGGACAGGCGCTCTCCTACGAGCAGTACTTC
TRBJ2-7 | TRBV28 | many | NA | CATSVARNYTYEQYF | TGTGCCACCTCGGTTGCCCGGAACTACACCTACGAGCAGTACTTC
TRBJ1-1 | TRBV12-3/TRBV12-4 | many | NA | CASSPRGLNMNTEAFF | TGTGCCAGCAGCCCCCGGGGGTTGAATATGAACACTGAAGCTTTCTTT
TRBJ2-3 | TRBV7-2 | NA | NA | CASSAVGGPDTQCF | TGTGCCAGCAGCGCGGTTGGAGGCCCAGATACGCAGTGTTTT
TRBJ1-2 | TRBV30 | NA | NA | CAWSLWGAYGYTF | TGTGCCTGGAGCCTGTGGGGGGCCTATGGCTACACCTTC